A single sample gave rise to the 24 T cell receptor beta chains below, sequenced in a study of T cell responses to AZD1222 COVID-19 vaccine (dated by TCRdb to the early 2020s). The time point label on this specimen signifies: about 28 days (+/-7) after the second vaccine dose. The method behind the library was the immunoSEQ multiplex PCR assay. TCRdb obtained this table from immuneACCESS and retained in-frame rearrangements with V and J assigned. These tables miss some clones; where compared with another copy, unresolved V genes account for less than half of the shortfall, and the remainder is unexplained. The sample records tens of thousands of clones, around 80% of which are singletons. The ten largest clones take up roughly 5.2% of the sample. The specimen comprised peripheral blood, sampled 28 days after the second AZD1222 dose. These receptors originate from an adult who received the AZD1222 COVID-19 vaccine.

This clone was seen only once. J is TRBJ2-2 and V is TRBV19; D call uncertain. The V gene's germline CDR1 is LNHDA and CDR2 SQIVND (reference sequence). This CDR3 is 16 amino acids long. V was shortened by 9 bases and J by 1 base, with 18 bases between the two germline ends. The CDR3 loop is CASRTPDVLNTGELFF. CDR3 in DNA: TGTGCCAGCCGGACCCCAGACGTGCTGAACACCGGGGAGCTGTTTTTT.

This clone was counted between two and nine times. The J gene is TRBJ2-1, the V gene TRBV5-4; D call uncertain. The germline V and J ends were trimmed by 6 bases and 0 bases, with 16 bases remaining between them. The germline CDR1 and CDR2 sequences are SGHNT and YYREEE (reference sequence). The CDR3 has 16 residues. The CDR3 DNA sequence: TGTGCCAGCACCCCATCGGGCCCGAGCTCCTACAATGAGCAGTTCTTC. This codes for CASTPSGPSSYNEQFF.

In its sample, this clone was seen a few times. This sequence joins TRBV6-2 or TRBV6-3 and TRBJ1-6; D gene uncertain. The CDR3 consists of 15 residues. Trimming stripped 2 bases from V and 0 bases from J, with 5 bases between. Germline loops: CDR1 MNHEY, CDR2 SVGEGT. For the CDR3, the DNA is TGTGCCAGCAGTTACCAGAGCTCCTATAATTCACCCCTCCACTTT. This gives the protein CASSYQSSYNSPLHF.

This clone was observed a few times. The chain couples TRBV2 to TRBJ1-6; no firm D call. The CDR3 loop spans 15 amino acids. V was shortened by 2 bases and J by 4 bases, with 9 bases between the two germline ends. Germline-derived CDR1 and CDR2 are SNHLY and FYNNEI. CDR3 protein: CASSELDGYNSPLHF. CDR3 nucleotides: TGTGCCAGCAGTGAATTGGACGGGTATAATTCACCCCTCCACTTT.

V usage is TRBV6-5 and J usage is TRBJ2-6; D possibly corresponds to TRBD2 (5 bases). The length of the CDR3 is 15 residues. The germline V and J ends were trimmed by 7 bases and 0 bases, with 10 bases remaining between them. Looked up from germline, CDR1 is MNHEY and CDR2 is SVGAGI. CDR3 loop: CASTRGSSGANVLTF. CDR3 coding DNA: TGTGCCAGCACCCGGGGTAGCTCTGGGGCCAACGTCCTGACTTTC.

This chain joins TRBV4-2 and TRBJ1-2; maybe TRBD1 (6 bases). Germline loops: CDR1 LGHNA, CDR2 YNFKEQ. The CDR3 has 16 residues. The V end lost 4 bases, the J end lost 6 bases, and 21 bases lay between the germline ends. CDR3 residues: CASSLRGGAPEDGYTF. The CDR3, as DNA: TGTGCCAGCAGCCTCCGCGGGGGCGCCCCAGAAGATGGCTACACCTTC.

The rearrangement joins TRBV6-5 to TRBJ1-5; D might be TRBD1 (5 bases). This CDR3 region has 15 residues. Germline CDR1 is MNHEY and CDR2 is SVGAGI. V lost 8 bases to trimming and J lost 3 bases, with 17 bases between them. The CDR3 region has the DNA TGTGCCAGCGCAATTCTCGACAGTTTCAATCAGCCCCAGCATTTT. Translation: CASAILDSFNQPQHF.

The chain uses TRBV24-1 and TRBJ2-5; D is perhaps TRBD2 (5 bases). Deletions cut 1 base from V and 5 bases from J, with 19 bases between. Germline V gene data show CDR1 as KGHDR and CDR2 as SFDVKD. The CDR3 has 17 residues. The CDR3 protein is CATSDFAGGVERETQYF. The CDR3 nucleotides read TGTGCCACCAGTGATTTTGCCGGTGGGGTGGAGCGGGAGACCCAGTACTTC.

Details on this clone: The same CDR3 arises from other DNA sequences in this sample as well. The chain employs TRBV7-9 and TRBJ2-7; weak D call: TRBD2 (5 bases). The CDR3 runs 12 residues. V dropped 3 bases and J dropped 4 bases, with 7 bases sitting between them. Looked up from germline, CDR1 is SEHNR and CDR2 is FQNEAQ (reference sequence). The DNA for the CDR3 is TGTGCCAGCAGCTTGGGAGTATACGAGCAGTACTTC. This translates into CASSLGVYEQYF.

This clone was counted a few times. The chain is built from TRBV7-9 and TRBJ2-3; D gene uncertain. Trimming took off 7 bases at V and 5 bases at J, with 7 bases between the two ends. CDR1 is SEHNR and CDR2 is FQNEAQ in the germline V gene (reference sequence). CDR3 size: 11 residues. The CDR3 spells CASTSGDTQYF. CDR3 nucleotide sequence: TGTGCCAGCACCTCGGGAGATACGCAGTATTTT.

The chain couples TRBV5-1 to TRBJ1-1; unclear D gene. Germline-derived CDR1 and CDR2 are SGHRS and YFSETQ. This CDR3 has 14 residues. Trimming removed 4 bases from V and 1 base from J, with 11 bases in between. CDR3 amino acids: CASSKDRPNTEAFF. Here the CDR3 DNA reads TGCGCCAGCAGCAAGGACCGTCCGAACACTGAAGCTTTCTTT.

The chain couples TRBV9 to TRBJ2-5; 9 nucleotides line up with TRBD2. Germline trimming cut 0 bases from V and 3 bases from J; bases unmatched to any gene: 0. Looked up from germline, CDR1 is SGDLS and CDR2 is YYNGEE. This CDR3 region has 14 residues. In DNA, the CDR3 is TGTGCCAGCAGCGTAGGACTAGCGGAAGAGACCCAGTACTTC. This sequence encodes CASSVGLAEETQYF.

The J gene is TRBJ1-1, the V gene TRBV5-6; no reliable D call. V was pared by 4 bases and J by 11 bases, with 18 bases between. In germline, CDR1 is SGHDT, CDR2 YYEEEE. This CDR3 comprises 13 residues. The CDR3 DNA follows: TGTGCCAGCAGCACGGAAGGAGAGATACGGGCTTTCTTT. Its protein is CASSTEGEIRAFF.

Here the CDR3 reads CASSPTPGQGVYGYTF. CDR3 coding DNA: TGTGCCAGTAGCCCAACTCCCGGACAGGGTGTCTATGGCTACACCTTC. The chain links TRBV19 to TRBJ1-2; 8 bases map to TRBD1. Germline values: CDR1 LNHDA, CDR2 SQIVND (reference sequence). The CDR3 runs to 16 residues. Trimming took 6 bases from V and 4 from J; bases not matched to a gene: 13. The full variable domain, with the rest looked up from reference TRBV19 and TRBJ1-2, is DGGITQSPKYLFRKEGQNVTLSCEQNLNHDAMYWYRQDPGQGLRLIYYSQIVNDFQKGDIAEGYSVSREKKESFPLTVTSAQKNPTAFYLCASSPTPGQGVYGYTFGSGTRLTVV.

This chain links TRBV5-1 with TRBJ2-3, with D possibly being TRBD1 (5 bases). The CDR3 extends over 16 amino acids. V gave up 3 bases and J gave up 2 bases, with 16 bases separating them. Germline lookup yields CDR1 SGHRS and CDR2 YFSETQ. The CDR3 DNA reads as TGCGCCAGCAGCTCCGGGCTTGACGGACACACAGATACGCAGTATTTT. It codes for CASSSGLDGHTDTQYF.

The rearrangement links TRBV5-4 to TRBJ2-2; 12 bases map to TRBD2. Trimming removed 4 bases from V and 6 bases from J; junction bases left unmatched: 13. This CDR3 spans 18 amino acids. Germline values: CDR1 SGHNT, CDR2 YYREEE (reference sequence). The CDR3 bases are TGTGCCAGCAGCCCGTACCGCCTACTAGCGGGGGGATCCGGGGAGCTGTTTTTT. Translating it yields CASSPYRLLAGGSGELFF.

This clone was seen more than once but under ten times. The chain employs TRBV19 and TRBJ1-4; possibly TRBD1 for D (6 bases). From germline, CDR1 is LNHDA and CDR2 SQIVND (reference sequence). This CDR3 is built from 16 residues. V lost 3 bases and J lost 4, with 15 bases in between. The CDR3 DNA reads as TGTGCCAGTAGTATCAGAGGAGGGGGACATAATGAAAAACTGTTTTTT. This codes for CASSIRGGGHNEKLFF.

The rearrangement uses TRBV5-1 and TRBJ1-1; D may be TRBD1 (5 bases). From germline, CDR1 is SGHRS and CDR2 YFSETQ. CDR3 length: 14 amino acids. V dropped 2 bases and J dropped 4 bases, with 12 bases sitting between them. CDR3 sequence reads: CASSFGGSITEAFF. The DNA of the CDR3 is TGCGCCAGCAGCTTCGGGGGTAGTATCACTGAAGCTTTCTTT.

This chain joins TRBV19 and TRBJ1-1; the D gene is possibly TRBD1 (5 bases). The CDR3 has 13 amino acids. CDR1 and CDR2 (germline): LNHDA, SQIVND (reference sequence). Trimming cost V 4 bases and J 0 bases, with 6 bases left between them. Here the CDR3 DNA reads TGTGCCAGTAGTAGGGGGGTGAACACTGAAGCTTTCTTT. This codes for CASSRGVNTEAFF.

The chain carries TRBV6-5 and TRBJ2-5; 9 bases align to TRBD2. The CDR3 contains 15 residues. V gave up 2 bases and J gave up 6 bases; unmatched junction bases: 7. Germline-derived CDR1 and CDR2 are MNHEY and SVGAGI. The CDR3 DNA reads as TGTGCCAGCAGTTACATAGCGGGGGTTATAAAGACCCAGTACTTC. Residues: CASSYIAGVIKTQYF.

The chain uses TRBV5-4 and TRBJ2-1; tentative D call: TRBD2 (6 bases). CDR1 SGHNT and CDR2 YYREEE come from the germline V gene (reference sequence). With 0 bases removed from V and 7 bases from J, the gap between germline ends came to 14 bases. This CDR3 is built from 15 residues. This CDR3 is CASSLVGPSVNEQFF. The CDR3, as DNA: TGTGCCAGCAGCTTGGTAGGGCCTAGCGTTAATGAGCAGTTCTTC.

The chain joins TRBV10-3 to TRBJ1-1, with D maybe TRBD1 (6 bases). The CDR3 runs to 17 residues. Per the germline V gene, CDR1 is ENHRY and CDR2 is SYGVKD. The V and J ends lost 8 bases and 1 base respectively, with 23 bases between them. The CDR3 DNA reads TGTGCCATCCGAGAGTCTTATGGGACAAACACGAACACTGAAGCTTTCTTT. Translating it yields CAIRESYGTNTNTEAFF.

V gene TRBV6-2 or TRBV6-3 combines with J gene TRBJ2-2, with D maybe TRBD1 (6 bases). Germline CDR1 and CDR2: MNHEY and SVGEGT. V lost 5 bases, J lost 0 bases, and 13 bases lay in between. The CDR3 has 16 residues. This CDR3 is CASSRTGTTNTGELFF. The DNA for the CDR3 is TGTGCCAGCAGTAGAACCGGGACAACGAACACCGGGGAGCTGTTTTTT.

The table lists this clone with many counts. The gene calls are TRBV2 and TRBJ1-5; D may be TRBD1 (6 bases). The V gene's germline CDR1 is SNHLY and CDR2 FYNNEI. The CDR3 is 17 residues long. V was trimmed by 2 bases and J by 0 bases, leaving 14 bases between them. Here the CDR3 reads CASSEIWGARSNQPQHF. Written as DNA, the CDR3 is TGTGCCAGCAGTGAAATTTGGGGGGCTCGTAGCAATCAGCCCCAGCATTTT.